This T cell receptor (beta chain) was sequenced during a study of T cells in Graves' hyperthyroidism and ophthalmopathy. Whole-study results and caveats: Most expanded thyroid clonotypes above 0.001 recurred in blood.

Graves' hyperthyroidism qualified as stable when ophthalmopathy did not progress within 18 months. V shed 6 bases, J shed 0 bases, and the junction held 15 bases outside the gene matches. The CDR3 is 19 residues long. CDR1 SGHTA and CDR2 FQGNSA come from the germline V gene. In its sample, this clonotype was seen a few times. Its target is not known. TCR beta CDR3 region amplification was performed from RNA transcripts. HTBI primers were used for first-round RT-PCR of the TCR CDR3. Via MiXCR, TCRdb re-called the multiplex PCR reads, giving one row per CDR3 protein. This sample carries fewer than 850,000 distinct CDR3 sequences, roughly 17% of them seen once, and the ten largest clones take about a sixth.

The sample taken for sequencing was blood. J is TRBJ2-1 and V is TRBV7-2; 9 positions match TRBD1. This clonotype was obtained from a man between 50 and 59 years old with Graves' hyperthyroidism. This CDR3 reads CASRHPGQGPPSSYNEQFF. The CDR3 nucleotides read TGTGCCAGCAGACATCCGGGACAGGGACCGCCTAGCTCCTACAATGAGCAGTTCTTC.